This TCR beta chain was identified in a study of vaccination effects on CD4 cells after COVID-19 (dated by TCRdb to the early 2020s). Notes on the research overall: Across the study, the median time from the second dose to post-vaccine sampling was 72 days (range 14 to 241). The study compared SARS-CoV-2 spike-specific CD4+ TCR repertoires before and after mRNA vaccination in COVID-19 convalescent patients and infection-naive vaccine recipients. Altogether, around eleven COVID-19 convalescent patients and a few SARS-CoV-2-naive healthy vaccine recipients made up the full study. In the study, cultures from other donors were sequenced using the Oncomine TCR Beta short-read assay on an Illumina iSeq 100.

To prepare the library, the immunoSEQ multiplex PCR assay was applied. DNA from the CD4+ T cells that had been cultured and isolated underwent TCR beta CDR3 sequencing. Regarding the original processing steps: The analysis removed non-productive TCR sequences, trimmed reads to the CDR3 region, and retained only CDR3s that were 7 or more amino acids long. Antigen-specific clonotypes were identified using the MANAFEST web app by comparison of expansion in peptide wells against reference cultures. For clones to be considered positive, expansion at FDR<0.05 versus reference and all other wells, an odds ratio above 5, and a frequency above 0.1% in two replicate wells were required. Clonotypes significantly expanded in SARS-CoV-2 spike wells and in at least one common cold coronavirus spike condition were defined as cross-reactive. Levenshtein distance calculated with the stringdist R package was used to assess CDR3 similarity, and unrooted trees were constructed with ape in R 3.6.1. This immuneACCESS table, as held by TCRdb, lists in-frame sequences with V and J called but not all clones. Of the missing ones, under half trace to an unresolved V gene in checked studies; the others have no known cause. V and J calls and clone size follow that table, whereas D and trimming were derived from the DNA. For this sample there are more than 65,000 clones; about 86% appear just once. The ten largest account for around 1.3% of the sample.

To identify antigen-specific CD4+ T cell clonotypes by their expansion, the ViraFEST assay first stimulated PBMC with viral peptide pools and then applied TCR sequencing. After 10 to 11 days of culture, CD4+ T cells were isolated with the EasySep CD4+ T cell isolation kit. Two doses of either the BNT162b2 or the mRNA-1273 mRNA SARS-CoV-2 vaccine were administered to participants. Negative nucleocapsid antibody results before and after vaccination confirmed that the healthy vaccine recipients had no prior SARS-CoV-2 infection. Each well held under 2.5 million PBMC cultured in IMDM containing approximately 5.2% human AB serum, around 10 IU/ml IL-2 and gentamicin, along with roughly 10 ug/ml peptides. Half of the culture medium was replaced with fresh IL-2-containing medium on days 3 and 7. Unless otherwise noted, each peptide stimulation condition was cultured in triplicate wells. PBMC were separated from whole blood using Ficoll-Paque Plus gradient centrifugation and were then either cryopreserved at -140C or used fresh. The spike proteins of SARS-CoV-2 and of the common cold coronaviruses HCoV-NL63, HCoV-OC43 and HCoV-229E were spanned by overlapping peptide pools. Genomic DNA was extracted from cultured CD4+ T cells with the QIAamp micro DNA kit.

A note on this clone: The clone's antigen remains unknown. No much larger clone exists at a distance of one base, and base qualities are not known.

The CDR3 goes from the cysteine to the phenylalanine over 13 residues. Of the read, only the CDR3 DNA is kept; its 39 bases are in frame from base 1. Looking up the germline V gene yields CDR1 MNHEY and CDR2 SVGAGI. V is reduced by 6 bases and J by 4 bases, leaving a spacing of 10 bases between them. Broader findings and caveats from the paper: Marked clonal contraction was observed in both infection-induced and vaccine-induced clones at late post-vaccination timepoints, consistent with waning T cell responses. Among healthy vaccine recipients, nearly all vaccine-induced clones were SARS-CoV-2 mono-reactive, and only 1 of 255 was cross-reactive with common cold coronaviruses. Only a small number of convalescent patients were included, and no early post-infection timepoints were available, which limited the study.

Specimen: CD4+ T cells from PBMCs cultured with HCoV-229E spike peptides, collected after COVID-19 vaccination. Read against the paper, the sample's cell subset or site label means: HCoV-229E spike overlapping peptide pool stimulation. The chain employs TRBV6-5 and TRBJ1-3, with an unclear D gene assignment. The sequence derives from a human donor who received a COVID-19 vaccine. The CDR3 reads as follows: CASSLSQGNTIYF. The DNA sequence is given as TGTGCCAGCAGCTTAAGCCAGGGAAACACCATATATTTT.